The table lists the clone carrying this T cell receptor (beta chain) with many counts. V lost 2 bases and J lost 4, with 14 bases in between. The CDR3 spans 16 residues. This sample was taken from a study of early T cells in non-severe SARS-CoV-2 infection. Individual cDNA molecules carried attached unique molecular identifiers. MiXCR was run by TCRdb on the 5' RACE reads, yielding one entry per CDR3 protein. The sample yields over 30,000 distinct CDR3 sequences, about 4.7% seen once. This TCR derives from an adult who was a healthcare worker with PCR-confirmed SARS-CoV-2 infection or an uninfected control (not recorded which). This chain connects TRBV12-3 or TRBV12-4 to TRBJ2-2; D perhaps matches TRBD2 (5 bases). Sequencing input: whole blood. CDR3 nucleotides: TGTGCCAGCAGTTTAAGTCCGGGGATTGCCACCGGGGAGCTGTTTTTT. This sequence encodes CASSLSPGIATGELFF.